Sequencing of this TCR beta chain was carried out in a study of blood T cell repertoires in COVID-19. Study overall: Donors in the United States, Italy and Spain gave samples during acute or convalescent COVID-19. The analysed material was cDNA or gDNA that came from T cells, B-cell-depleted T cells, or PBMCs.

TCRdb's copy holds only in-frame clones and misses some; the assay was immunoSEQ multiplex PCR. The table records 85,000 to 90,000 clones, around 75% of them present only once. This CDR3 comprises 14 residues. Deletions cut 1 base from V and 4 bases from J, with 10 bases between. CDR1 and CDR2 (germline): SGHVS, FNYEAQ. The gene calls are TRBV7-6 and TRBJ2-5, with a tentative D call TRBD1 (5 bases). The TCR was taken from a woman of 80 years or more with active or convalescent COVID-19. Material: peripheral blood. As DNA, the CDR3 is TGTGCCAGCAGCTTAGGCCAGGGTATAGAGACCCAGTACTTC. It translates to CASSLGQGIETQYF.